Shown below are 29 T cell receptor beta chains from a single sample sequenced in a study of blood T cell repertoires in COVID-19. Clones were sequenced by immunoSEQ multiplex PCR, and TCRdb holds only the in-frame ones, with some missing. The profile shows about 310,000 clones, roughly 91% of them singletons. The sequenced sample was peripheral blood. These receptors came from a man in his fifties with active or convalescent COVID-19.

This CDR3 is CASSGANTEAFF. The CDR3 DNA follows: TGTGCCAGCAGTGGAGCGAACACTGAAGCTTTCTTT. The chain has TRBV5-4 and TRBJ1-1; D gene ambiguous. The ends were cut back, 5 bases at V and 1 base at J, with 6 bases in the middle. Per germline, CDR1 SGHNT and CDR2 YYREEE (reference sequence). This CDR3 has 12 residues. Drawing the rest from reference TRBV5-4 and TRBJ1-1, the complete variable domain is ETGVTQSPTHLIKTRGQQVTLRCSSQSGHNTVSWYQQALGQGPQFIFQYYREEENGRGNFPPRFSGLQFPNYSSELNVNALELDDSALYLCASSGANTEAFFGQGTRLTVV.

Points on this clone: A much larger clone sits a single nucleotide away, making a read error possible. The rearrangement uses TRBV6-2 or TRBV6-3 and TRBJ2-4, with TRBD2 identical over 7 bases. The CDR3 has 17 amino acids. Germline CDR1 MNHEY, CDR2 SVGEGT. The CDR3 sequence is CASSYGGSREVKNIQHF. The CDR3 nucleotides read TGTGCCAGCAGTTACGGCGGGAGCCGCGAGGTCAAAAACATTCAGCACTTC.

The chain recombines TRBV10-3 with TRBJ2-3; 9 bases are shared with TRBD1. V lost 4 bases, J lost 4 bases, and 15 bases stayed unmatched. CDR1 and CDR2 from the germline V gene are ENHRY and SYGVKD. CDR3 size: 18 residues. CDR3 bases: TGTGCCATCAGTGGCCCCCCGGGGACAGGGTCTCGCGCAGATACGCAGTATTTT. This translates into CAISGPPGTGSRADTQYF.

This clone was found once. This chain links TRBV30 with TRBJ2-1, with TRBD1 identical over 8 bases. V trimming: 1 base; J trimming: 1 base; junction bases outside the gene matches: 9. Germline V CDR1 and CDR2: GTSNPN, SVGIG (reference sequence). This CDR3 has 17 residues. This chain's CDR3 is CAWSAGTGPYSYNEQFF. The DNA of the CDR3 is TGTGCCTGGAGTGCGGGGACAGGCCCCTATTCCTACAATGAGCAGTTCTTC.

The chain employs TRBV7-3 and TRBJ1-6; tentatively, D is TRBD1 (5 bases). Germline-derived CDR1 and CDR2 are SGHTA and FQGTGA. This CDR3 has 18 residues. With 3 bases removed from V and 8 bases from J, the gap between germline ends came to 23 bases. The CDR3 is CASSFPSLESGGDSPLHF. DNA of the CDR3: TGTGCCAGCAGCTTCCCTTCCCTCGAATCGGGGGGGGATTCACCCCTCCACTTT.

V gene TRBV29-1 combines with J gene TRBJ2-1, with 8 bases lining up with TRBD2. This CDR3 comprises 16 residues. Looked up from germline, CDR1 is SQVTM and CDR2 is ANQGSEA. The CDR3 bases are TGCTCTGTGGGGGTAATGGGACTAGTAGATTACAATGAGCAGTTCTTC. It translates to CSVGVMGLVDYNEQFF.

This chain links TRBV7-3 with TRBJ2-5, with D maybe TRBD2 (5 bases). CDR3 length: 13 amino acids. Looked up from germline, CDR1 is SGHTA and CDR2 is FQGTGA. V was clipped by 6 bases and J by 1 base, with 9 bases between them. This CDR3 is CASRRGSQETQYF. As DNA, the CDR3 is TGTGCCAGCAGGAGAGGGTCCCAAGAGACCCAGTACTTC. The whole variable domain, remainder taken from reference TRBV7-3 and TRBJ2-5, is GAGVSQTPSNKVTEKGKYVELRCDPISGHTALYWYRQSLGQGPEFLIYFQGTGAADDSGLPNDRFFAVRPEGSVSTLKIQRTERGDSAVYLCASRRGSQETQYFGPGTRLLVL.

The chain is built from TRBV7-2 and TRBJ1-1; no reliable D call. Per the germline V gene, CDR1 is SGHTA and CDR2 is FQGNSA. The CDR3 extends over 14 amino acids. Trimming took 2 bases from V and 5 from J, leaving 12 bases between them. The CDR3 DNA reads as TGTGCCAGCAGCTTACGGGTAGGAGGAACTGAAGCTTTCTTT. Its protein product is CASSLRVGGTEAFF.

The V call is TRBV5-1, the J call TRBJ2-7; 9 bases fit TRBD1. The V and J ends lost 0 bases and 2 bases, in that order; junction bases with no gene match: 9. The length of the CDR3 is 17 residues. The germline CDR1 and CDR2 sequences are SGHRS and YFSETQ. The CDR3 DNA reads TGCGCCAGCAGCTTGGGTCCCCCGGGACAGGGAACCTACGAGCAGTACTTC. It yields the protein CASSLGPPGQGTYEQYF.

V usage is TRBV30 and J usage is TRBJ1-4; tentatively, D is TRBD1 (5 bases). Germline lookup yields CDR1 GTSNPN and CDR2 SVGIG (reference sequence). The CDR3 spans 15 residues. The V end was cut by 0 bases, the J end by 6 bases, with 14 bases between. CDR3 residues: CAWSVAGAGDEKLFF. In DNA form, the CDR3 reads TGTGCCTGGAGTGTAGCCGGGGCGGGGGATGAAAAACTGTTTTTT.

This chain uses TRBV10-1 with TRBJ1-4; 10 nucleotides align to TRBD1. The CDR3 sequence is 15 residues long. V shed 6 bases and J 6 bases; nucleotides not matched to a gene: 7. Germline V gives CDR1 WNHNN, CDR2 SYGVQD (reference sequence). The CDR3 DNA reads as TGCGCCAGCAGCTCGGAAGGACAGGGGGATGAAAAACTGTTTTTT. Translating gives CASSSEGQGDEKLFF.

The chain recombines TRBV28 with TRBJ2-5; a weak D match, TRBD1 (6 bases). The CDR3 contains 16 residues. From germline, CDR1 is MDHEN and CDR2 SYDVKM. Between the trimmed V and J ends, which lost 3 bases and 5 bases, there was a span of 19 bases. In DNA, the CDR3 is TGTGCCAGCAGTTTCACAGGGATTTTGGGGACGGAGACCCAGTACTTC. Its protein product is CASSFTGILGTETQYF.

The rearrangement joins TRBV2 to TRBJ2-1; D possibly corresponds to TRBD2 (5 bases). V was pared by 2 bases and J by 6 bases, with 8 bases between. Germline V gene lookup returns CDR1 SNHLY and CDR2 FYNNEI. The length of the CDR3 is 13 residues. The CDR3, as DNA: TGTGCCAGCAGTGAAAGACGGGGCAATGAGCAGTTCTTC. Translated: CASSERRGNEQFF.

The chain combines TRBV20-1 with TRBJ2-1; D remains unclear. The CDR3 is 11 amino acids. Trimming shortened V by 6 bases and J by 9 bases, and 12 bases separated the two germline ends. The germline CDR1 and CDR2 sequences are DFQATT and SNEGSKA (reference sequence). The CDR3 spells CSAHRATEQFF. In DNA, the CDR3 is TGCAGTGCGCATAGAGCCACTGAGCAGTTCTTC.

This rearrangement joins TRBV30 to TRBJ1-5; TRBD1 agrees at 9 bases. Germline loops: CDR1 GTSNPN, CDR2 SVGIG (reference sequence). This CDR3 is built from 14 residues. V lost 5 bases and J lost 0; bases outside the gene matches: 2. In DNA form, the CDR3 reads TGTGCCTGGGGGACAGGGACTAGCAATCAGCCCCAGCATTTT. Protein sequence: CAWGTGTSNQPQHF. Looking up the rest from reference TRBV30 and TRBJ1-5 gives the full variable domain: SQTIHQWPATLVQPVGSPLSLECTVEGTSNPNLYWYRQAAGRGLQLLFYSVGIGQISSEVPQNLSASRPQDRQFILSSKKLLLSDSGFYLCAWGTGTSNQPQHFGDGTRLSIL.

In the case of this clone: The same CDR3 also results from other DNA sequences found in this sample. The chain has TRBV5-1 and TRBJ2-3; no firm D call. V was trimmed by 0 bases and J by 0 bases, leaving 5 bases between them. Germline V lookup: CDR1 SGHRS, CDR2 YFSETQ. The CDR3 is 14 residues long. CDR3 coding DNA: TGCGCCAGCAGCTTGGGTAGCAGCACAGATACGCAGTATTTT. Translated: CASSLGSSTDTQYF.

The CDR3 reads CATSRDIQGGPNYGYTF. CDR3 coding DNA: TGTGCCACCAGCAGAGATATACAGGGTGGCCCTAACTATGGCTACACCTTC. V usage is TRBV15 and J usage is TRBJ1-2, with D perhaps matching TRBD1 (6 bases). Trimming pared 0 bases from V and 0 bases from J, leaving 14 bases between. The CDR3 extends over 17 amino acids. Germline V lookup: CDR1 LNHNV, CDR2 YYDKDF (reference sequence).

This clone was detected only once. The sample holds other DNA sequences that translate to the same CDR3. The J gene is TRBJ2-7, the V gene TRBV27, with TRBD2 identical over 11 bases. Germline V lookup: CDR1 MNHEY, CDR2 SMNVEV (reference sequence). V shed 6 bases, J shed 2 bases, and the junction held 3 bases outside the gene matches. This CDR3 comprises 14 residues. CDR3 in DNA: TGTGCCAGCAGACCGGGACTAGCGGCCTACGAGCAGTACTTC. This codes for CASRPGLAAYEQYF.

This chain uses TRBV4-3 with TRBJ1-2, with D perhaps TRBD1 (6 bases). V dropped 0 bases and J dropped 4 bases, with 15 bases sitting between them. This CDR3 is 16 amino acids long. Per the germline V gene, CDR1 is LGHNA and CDR2 is YSLEER. Here the CDR3 DNA reads TGCGCCAGCAGCCAAGATGTGGTAGGGACAAGCTATGGCTACACCTTC. Protein sequence: CASSQDVVGTSYGYTF.

In its sample, this clone was seen once. The CDR3 nucleotides are TGCAGCGGAAACAGGGTCCCGAACACTGAAGCTTTCTTT. Translated: CSGNRVPNTEAFF. The V call is TRBV29-1, the J call TRBJ1-1, with D possibly matching TRBD1 (6 bases). Trimming took off 7 bases at V and 1 base at J, with 13 bases between the two ends. There are 13 residues in the CDR3. Germline V gene sequence: CDR1 SQVTM, CDR2 ANQGSEA.

The V gene is TRBV30, the J gene TRBJ1-1; D is uncertain. The CDR3 runs to 13 residues. CDR1 GTSNPN and CDR2 SVGIG come from the germline V gene (reference sequence). Trimming removed 3 bases from V and 0 bases from J, with 8 bases in between. The CDR3 DNA follows: TGTGCCTGGAGCAGAGGTATGAACACTGAAGCTTTCTTT. Amino acids: CAWSRGMNTEAFF.

The chain is built from TRBV28 and TRBJ1-5; weak D call: TRBD1 (6 bases). This CDR3 region has 13 residues. Germline loops: CDR1 MDHEN, CDR2 SYDVKM. Trimming shortened V by 2 bases and J by 11 bases, and 13 bases separated the two germline ends. The CDR3 DNA reads TGTGCCAGCAGTTTAGGGACAATCAGGGCCCAGCATTTT. Amino acid sequence: CASSLGTIRAQHF.

The genes are TRBV9 and TRBJ2-7; D is perhaps TRBD1 (5 bases). Trimming took 0 bases from V and 2 from J, leaving 12 bases between them. Germline-derived CDR1 and CDR2 are SGDLS and YYNGEE. CDR3 length: 15 residues. CDR3 residues: CASSVAPGKTYEQYF. The CDR3, as DNA: TGTGCCAGCAGCGTAGCGCCAGGGAAAACCTACGAGCAGTACTTC. Using reference TRBV9 and TRBJ2-7 for the parts outside the CDR3, the full variable domain is DSGVTQTPKHLITATGQRVTLRCSPRSGDLSVYWYQQSLDQGLQFLIQYYNGEERAKGNILERFSAQQFPDLHSELNLSSLELGDSALYFCASSVAPGKTYEQYFGPGTRLTVT.

The chain combines TRBV24-1 with TRBJ1-1, with unresolved D. The CDR3 runs 16 residues. Trimming took 7 bases from V and 0 from J, leaving 17 bases between them. Germline values: CDR1 KGHDR, CDR2 SFDVKD. The CDR3 loop reads CATRSAGESMNTEAFF. The DNA of the CDR3 is TGTGCCACCAGATCAGCCGGGGAAAGCATGAACACTGAAGCTTTCTTT.

This chain connects TRBV28 to TRBJ2-7, with TRBD1 as a possible D gene (6 bases). The CDR3 totals 14 residues. V was shortened by 7 bases and J by 2 bases, with 15 bases between the two germline ends. Germline V CDR1 and CDR2: MDHEN, SYDVKM. Written as DNA, the CDR3 is TGTGCCAGCACCCACCGGGACACCACCTACGAGCAGTACTTC. It yields the protein CASTHRDTTYEQYF.

V is TRBV29-1 and J is TRBJ2-7, with 11 bases fitting TRBD2. Germline CDR1 SQVTM, CDR2 ANQGSEA. Trimming at V came to 2 bases and at J to 7 bases, leaving 4 bases not matched to a gene. The CDR3 extends over 13 amino acids. The CDR3 spells CSVEKTSGGEQYF. DNA for the CDR3: TGCAGCGTTGAAAAAACTAGCGGGGGTGAGCAGTACTTC.

The chain combines TRBV9 with TRBJ1-2; tentatively, D is TRBD1 (6 bases). The germline CDR1 and CDR2 sequences are SGDLS and YYNGEE. This CDR3 has 14 amino acids. V was shortened by 2 bases and J by 2 bases, with 10 bases between the two germline ends. This CDR3 reads CASSVRDTNYGYTF. The DNA of the CDR3 is TGTGCCAGCAGCGTTCGGGACACCAACTATGGCTACACCTTC.

The chain links TRBV2 to TRBJ1-2; 7 bases agree with TRBD1. This CDR3 spans 13 amino acids. After removal of 6 bases from V and 8 bases from J, the junction contained 9 bases not matched to a gene. Germline CDR1 reads SNHLY; CDR2 reads FYNNEI. The CDR3 DNA sequence: TGTGCCAGCAGAACTCAGGGGGGTCTCGGCTACACCTTC. It is translated as CASRTQGGLGYTF.

The table lists this clone with a count of one. The CDR3 reads CASSSDRGYEQFF. CDR3 DNA sequence: TGTGCCAGCAGCTCCGACAGGGGGTATGAGCAGTTCTTC. The chain carries TRBV5-6 and TRBJ2-1, with TRBD1 identical over 9 bases. Germline assignment: CDR1 SGHDT and CDR2 YYEEEE. Losses at the gene ends were 3 bases for V and 8 bases for J; bases not matched to a gene: 3. This CDR3 is 13 amino acids long. Full variable domain (outside the CDR3, taken from reference TRBV5-6 and TRBJ2-1): DAGVTQSPTHLIKTRGQQVTLRCSPKSGHDTVSWYQQALGQGPQFIFQYYEEEERQRGNFPDRFSGHQFPNYSSELNVNALLLGDSALYLCASSSDRGYEQFFGPGTRLTVL.